What follows describes a single T cell receptor (beta chain). What it binds is not known. This sample was included in a study of T cell responses to AZD1222 COVID-19 vaccine. General study points: Clonal diversity may have been underestimated, and the donors were mostly white British, with more females than males. Breadth and depth of Spike-specific TCRs rose after two AZD1222 doses. Without day 14 samples, only post-peak T cell repertoires were studied. Unmutated variant regions reportedly attract nearly half of all spike-specific TCRs.

The CDR3 contains 15 residues. Germline V gene sequence: CDR1 KGHSH, CDR2 LQKENI. Germline trimming cut 8 bases from V and 4 bases from J; bases unmatched to any gene: 12. Repertoires were generated with immunoSEQ multiplex PCR, while TCRdb's copy carries only in-frame clones and drops some. The sample has 70,000 to 90,000 clones, around 85% seen once. The V gene is TRBV18, the J gene TRBJ2-7; 9 bases are a match to TRBD1. This clonotype originated in an adult who received the AZD1222 COVID-19 vaccine. The specimen was peripheral blood, collected 28 days after the second AZD1222 dose. The CDR3 spells CASANIQGAVYEQYF. CDR3 sequence (DNA): TGTGCCAGCGCGAACATACAGGGGGCAGTATACGAGCAGTACTTC.